This entry lists 3 T cell receptor beta chains sequenced from one sample in a study of cytomegalovirus exposure and HLA in healthy donors. Primers for the PCR totalled 60 Vbeta and 13 Jbeta. The repertoire was sequenced with immunoSEQ multiplex PCR; TCRdb's copy has only in-frame clones and lacks some. The data contain 130,000 or so clones, almost 85% of them seen just once; the ten biggest clones take up roughly 3.2%. Sequenced sample: PBMCs. The receptors come from a man aged 18 to 30 in good health and CMV-seropositive.

This clone was counted a single time. J is TRBJ1-2 and V is TRBV4-1, with D perhaps TRBD1 (5 bases). V shed 0 bases and J shed 2 bases, with 13 bases lying between them. Germline loops: CDR1 MGHRA, CDR2 YSYEKL. CDR3 length: 16 amino acids. The CDR3 bases are TGCGCCAGCAGCCAAGACTTTCGGGGGGAGAACTATGGCTACACCTTC. This sequence encodes CASSQDFRGENYGYTF.

The chain has TRBV5-1 and TRBJ1-1; D is ambiguous. Germline CDR1 is SGHRS and CDR2 is YFSETQ. This CDR3 spans 13 amino acids. Trimming removed 3 bases at V and 3 bases at J, with 9 bases between. The CDR3 DNA is TGCGCCAGCAGCTCTTCGGTGCACACTGAAGCTTTCTTT. Translating it yields CASSSSVHTEAFF. Supplemented by reference TRBV5-1 and TRBJ1-1, the full variable domain reads KAGVTQTPRYLIKTRGQQVTLSCSPISGHRSVSWYQQTPGQGLQFLFEYFSETQRNKGNFPGRFSGRQFSNSRSEMNVSTLELGDSALYLCASSSSVHTEAFFGQGTRLTVV.

V and J are TRBV10-2 and TRBJ1-1; tentative D call: TRBD1 (5 bases). Trimming cost V 3 bases and J 4 bases, with 12 bases left between them. Germline assignment: CDR1 WSHSY and CDR2 SAAADI. The CDR3 contains 14 residues. CDR3 nucleotide sequence: TGCGCCAGCAGTGACGGGCCCGGGGGCACTGAAGCTTTCTTT. This gives the protein CASSDGPGGTEAFF.